The T cell receptor beta chain under discussion was sequenced for a study of shared clonotypes between healthy human individuals. Regarding the study as a whole: Estimated clonotype richness was generally higher in naive than memory subsets.

With respect to this clone: What it binds is not known.

Germline loops: CDR1 MNHEY, CDR2 SVGAGI. Between the trimmed V and J ends, which lost 5 bases and 12 bases, there was a span of 14 bases. CDR3 length equals 11 residues. The assay was immunoSEQ multiplex PCR, and TCRdb's table has in-frame clones only and misses some. Among some 240,000 clones listed, 60% to 80% were seen once. This TCR was sampled from a man aged 25 to 45 in good health. The sample comprised memory CD4+ T cells sorted from blood. Subset: CD45RA-negative fraction. The chain joins TRBV6-5 to TRBJ2-7; perhaps TRBD1 as D (6 bases). The CDR3, as DNA: TGTGCCAGCAGTCCTGAAAGGGGGACGTACTTC. Protein product: CASSPERGTYF.